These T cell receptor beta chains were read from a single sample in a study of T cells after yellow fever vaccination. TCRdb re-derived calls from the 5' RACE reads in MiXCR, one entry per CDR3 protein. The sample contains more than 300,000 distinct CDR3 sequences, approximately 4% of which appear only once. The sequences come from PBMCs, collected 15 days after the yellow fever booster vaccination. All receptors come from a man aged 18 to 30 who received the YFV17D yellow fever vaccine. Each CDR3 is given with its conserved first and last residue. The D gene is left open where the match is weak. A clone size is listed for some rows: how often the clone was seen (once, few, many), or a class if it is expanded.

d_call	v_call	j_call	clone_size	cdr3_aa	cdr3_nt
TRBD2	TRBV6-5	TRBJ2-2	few	CASSPGLARPPNTGELFF	TGTGCCAGCAGTCCGGGACTAGCGAGACCTCCGAACACCGGGGAGCTGTTTTTT
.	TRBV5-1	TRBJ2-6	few	CASSLDGPSGANVLTF	TGCGCCAGCAGCTTGGACGGACCCTCTGGGGCCAACGTCCTGACTTTC
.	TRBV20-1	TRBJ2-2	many	CSAVDQRKLFF	TGCAGTGCGGTCGACCAGAGGAAGCTGTTTTTT
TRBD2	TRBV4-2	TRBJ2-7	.	CASSQTRLANLNEQYF	TGTGCCAGCAGCCAAACTAGACTAGCGAACCTCAACGAGCAGTACTTC
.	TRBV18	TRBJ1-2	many	CASSPPPGTYGYTF	TGTGCCAGCTCACCACCCCCGGGGACCTATGGCTACACCTTC
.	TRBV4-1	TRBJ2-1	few	CASSWGAEQFF	TGCGCCAGCAGTTGGGGGGCTGAGCAGTTCTTC
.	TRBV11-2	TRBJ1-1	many	CASSLGGEAEAFF	TGTGCCAGCAGCTTAGGGGGGGAAGCTGAAGCTTTCTTT
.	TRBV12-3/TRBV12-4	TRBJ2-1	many	CASSPAQGGEQFF	TGTGCCAGCAGTCCGGCACAGGGGGGGGAGCAGTTCTTC
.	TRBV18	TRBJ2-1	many	CASSPLGAGFDEQFF	TGTGCCAGCTCACCACTGGGGGCTGGTTTCGATGAGCAGTTCTTC
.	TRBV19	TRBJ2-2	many	CASASPNTGELFF	TGTGCCAGTGCTAGCCCCAACACCGGGGAGCTGTTTTTT
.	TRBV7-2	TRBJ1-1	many	CASSLAMTGTEAFF	TGTGCCAGCAGCTTAGCGATGACCGGCACTGAAGCTTTCTTT
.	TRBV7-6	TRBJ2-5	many	CASSFEGYETQYF	TGTGCCAGCAGCTTTGAGGGGTACGAGACCCAGTACTTC
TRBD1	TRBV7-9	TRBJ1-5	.	CASSQTGEDQPQHF	TGTGCCAGCAGCCAGACAGGGGAAGATCAGCCCCAGCATTTT
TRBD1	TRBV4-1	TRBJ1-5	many	CASSIQGDQPQHF	TGCGCCAGCAGCATACAGGGGGATCAGCCCCAGCATTTT
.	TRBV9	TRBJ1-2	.	CASSVAGNYGYTF	TGTGCCAGCAGCGTAGCGGGGAACTATGGCTACACCTTC
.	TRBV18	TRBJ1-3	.	CASSPRQQSSGNTIYF	TGTGCCAGCTCACCACGGCAGCAATCCTCTGGAAACACCATATATTTT
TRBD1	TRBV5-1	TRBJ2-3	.	CASRDRGSVSDTQYF	TGCGCCAGCAGAGACAGGGGAAGTGTATCAGATACGCAGTATTTT
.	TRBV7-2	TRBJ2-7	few	CASSSDPGQTYEQYF	TGTGCCAGCAGCTCGGACCCGGGACAAACCTACGAGCAGTACTTC
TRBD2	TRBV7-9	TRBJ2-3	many	CASSQAGGATDTQYF	TGTGCCAGCAGTCAAGCGGGGGGCGCCACAGATACGCAGTATTTT
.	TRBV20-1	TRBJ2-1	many	CSARVGGWNEQFF	TGCAGTGCTAGAGTAGGGGGGTGGAATGAGCAGTTCTTC
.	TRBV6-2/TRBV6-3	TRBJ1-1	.	CASSSTSLNTEAFF	TGTGCCAGCAGTTCGACAAGTTTGAACACTGAAGCTTTCTTT
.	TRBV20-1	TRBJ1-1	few	CSAASPANTEAFF	TGCAGTGCTGCAAGCCCTGCGAACACTGAAGCTTTCTTT
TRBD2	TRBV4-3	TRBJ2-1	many	CASSHSVLGYSGTYNEQFF	TGCGCCAGCAGCCACAGCGTTTTGGGATATAGCGGGACCTACAATGAGCAGTTCTTC
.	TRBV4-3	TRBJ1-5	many	CASSQEAFQPQHF	TGCGCCAGCAGCCAAGAAGCGTTTCAGCCCCAGCATTTT
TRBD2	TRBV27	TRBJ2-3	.	CATYPAGGLTDTQYF	TGTGCCACCTACCCCGCGGGGGGATTAACAGATACGCAGTATTTT
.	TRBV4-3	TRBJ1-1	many	CASSQDPGVTEAFF	TGCGCCAGCAGCCAAGATCCGGGTGTCACTGAAGCTTTCTTT
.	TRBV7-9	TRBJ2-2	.	CASKTSGELFF	TGTGCCAGCAAAACCAGCGGGGAGCTGTTTTTT
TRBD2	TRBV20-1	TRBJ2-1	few	CSARPGTRNNEQFF	TGCAGTGCAAGGCCCGGGACTAGAAACAATGAGCAGTTCTTC
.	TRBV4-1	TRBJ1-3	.	CASSPGTLSSGNTIYF	TGCGCCAGCAGCCCTGGGACGTTAAGCTCTGGAAACACCATATATTTT
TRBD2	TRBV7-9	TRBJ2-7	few	CASSLVALAGGVGEQYF	TGTGCCAGCAGCTTAGTGGCTCTAGCGGGGGGGGTCGGCGAGCAGTACTTC